The T cell receptor (beta chain) under discussion was sequenced for a study of CD8 T cells in ankylosing spondylitis. General study findings and limits: Earlier authors reported some of these motif variants in reactive arthritis synovial fluid and blood.

Germline CDR1 and CDR2: MNHNS and SASEGT. This CDR3 contains 14 residues. Losses at the gene ends were 6 bases for V and 8 bases for J; bases not matched to a gene: 10. A remark on this clonotype: Antigen specificity is unknown.

TCRdb re-derived calls from the 5' RACE reads in MiXCR, one entry per CDR3 protein. Of 250,000 to 300,000 distinct CDR3 sequences listed, 20% are singletons. The sequenced sample was blood, either unsorted or a sorted T cell fraction (not recorded which). The clonotype was recovered from a male donor with ankylosing spondylitis or in good health (not recorded which). The chain joins TRBV6-1 to TRBJ2-1; 7 nucleotides agree with TRBD2. The CDR3, as DNA: TGTGCCAGCAGCCGTTACGCGGGAGATGATGAGCAGTTCTTC. This encodes CASSRYAGDDEQFF.